This T cell receptor beta chain was recorded in a study of graft-versus-host responses after intestinal transplantation. TCRdb's table, derived via immunoSEQ multiplex PCR, lists solely in-frame clones and lacks some. The table records tens of thousands of clones, 90% to 95% of them present only once. The CDR3 is 17 amino acids. Germline V gives CDR1 GTSNPN, CDR2 SVGIG (reference sequence). J was trimmed by 2 bases and V by 3 bases; bases with no gene match: 10. Details on this clone: No antigen is known for it.

This sequence joins TRBV30 and TRBJ1-4; 9 nucleotides match TRBD1. Specimen: unstimulated CD4+ T cells sorted from spleen or lymph node cells, collected before intestinal transplant. The clonotype originates from a human donor who received an intestinal transplant. CDR3 bases: TGTGCCTGGAGCTCCGGGACAGGGCTAACGACTAATGAAAAACTGTTTTTT. Its protein is CAWSSGTGLTTNEKLFF.